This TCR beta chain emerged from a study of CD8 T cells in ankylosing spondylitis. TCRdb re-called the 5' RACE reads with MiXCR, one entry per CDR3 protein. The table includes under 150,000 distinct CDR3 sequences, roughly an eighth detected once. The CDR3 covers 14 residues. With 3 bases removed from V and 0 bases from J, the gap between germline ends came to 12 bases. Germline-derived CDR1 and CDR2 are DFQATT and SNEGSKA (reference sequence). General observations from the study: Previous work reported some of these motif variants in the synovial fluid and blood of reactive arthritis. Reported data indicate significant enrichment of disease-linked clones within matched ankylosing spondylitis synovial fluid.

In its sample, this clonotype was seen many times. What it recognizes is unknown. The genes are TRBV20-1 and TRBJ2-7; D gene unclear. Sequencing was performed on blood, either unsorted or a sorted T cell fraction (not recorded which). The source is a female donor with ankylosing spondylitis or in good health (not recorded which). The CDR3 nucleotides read TGCAGTGCTAGGACGGGCAAAAGCTCCTACGAGCAGTACTTC. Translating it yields CSARTGKSSYEQYF.